This TCR beta chain was recovered during a study of blood T cell repertoires in COVID-19. This CDR3 region has 18 residues. Trimming took 0 bases from V and 2 from J; bases not matched to a gene: 10. Germline V gene lookup returns CDR1 MGHRA and CDR2 YSYEKL. Method: immunoSEQ multiplex PCR; TCRdb's copy keeps in-frame clones and lacks some. The table records around 58,000 clones, roughly 80% of them present only once. Sequencing was performed on PBMCs or T cells enriched from blood (not recorded which). The chain combines TRBV4-1 with TRBJ2-4; 7 bases line up with TRBD1. The sequence derives from a woman between 40 and 55 years old with acute COVID-19. In DNA form, the CDR3 reads TGCGCCAGCAGCCAAGATGGGGGAGTCAGGGGGTCCAAAAACATTCAGTACTTC. It translates to CASSQDGGVRGSKNIQYF.